These 2 T cell receptor beta chains were all obtained from the same sample, sequenced in a study of cytomegalovirus exposure and HLA in healthy donors. Researchers ran the PCR with 60 Vbeta and 13 Jbeta primers. The table came from immunoSEQ multiplex PCR; TCRdb's copy has only in-frame clones and leaves some out. The data contain some 200,000 clones, about 83% of them singletons. The source material was PBMCs. The origin of the receptors is a girl between 5 and 17 years old in good health and CMV-seronegative.

V and J are TRBV11-2 and TRBJ2-2, with TRBD1 as a possible D gene (6 bases). This CDR3 region has 16 residues. The V end lost 5 bases, the J end lost 6 bases, and 19 bases lay between the germline ends. Germline CDR1 reads SGHAT; CDR2 reads FQNNGV. The CDR3 loop reads CASSTYQGSLSGELFF. CDR3 DNA: TGTGCCAGCAGCACCTACCAGGGGTCCCTTTCCGGGGAGCTGTTTTTT.

V gene TRBV7-9 combines with J gene TRBJ1-1; D gene unclear. The germline V and J ends were trimmed by 0 bases and 11 bases, with 16 bases remaining between them. Germline-derived CDR1 and CDR2 are SEHNR and FQNEAQ (reference sequence). The CDR3 length is 14 residues. The DNA of the CDR3 is TGTGCCAGCAGCTTAGCGGAGAGGGCCCCGGAGGCTTTCTTT. Its translation is CASSLAERAPEAFF.